A single sample gave rise to the 17 T cell receptor beta chains below, sequenced in a study of blood T cell repertoires in COVID-19. Profiling relied on immunoSEQ multiplex PCR, and the TCRdb table lists in-frame clones only, not all of them. The data show under 350,000 clones, around 84% seen once. The sample taken for sequencing was PBMCs or T cells enriched from blood (not recorded which). The receptors shown here come from a man aged 30-40 years who had recovered from COVID-19.

The gene calls are TRBV15 and TRBJ1-4; D gene ambiguous. The germline gives CDR1 LNHNV, CDR2 YYDKDF (reference sequence). CDR3 length: 19 residues. Trimming removed 0 bases at V and 11 bases at J, with 28 bases between. This CDR3 reads CATSRDTPAFGGTLWKLFF. The CDR3 nucleotides are TGTGCCACCAGCAGAGATACCCCGGCTTTTGGAGGAACGTTGTGGAAACTGTTTTTT.

This clone was seen once. This sequence joins TRBV29-1 and TRBJ2-1, with 11 bases aligning to TRBD1. Looked up from germline, CDR1 is SQVTM and CDR2 is ANQGSEA. The CDR3 covers 15 residues. V shed 3 bases and J 9 bases; nucleotides not matched to a gene: 10. CDR3 in DNA: TGCAGCGTTGATGGAGGACAGGGGGCAATAGGTGAGCAGTTCTTC. Translation: CSVDGGQGAIGEQFF.

The J gene is TRBJ2-7, the V gene TRBV10-2, with D possibly matching TRBD1 (5 bases). Trimming pared 0 bases from V and 2 bases from J, leaving 8 bases between. CDR1 is WSHSY and CDR2 is SAAADI in the germline V gene. The CDR3 runs 14 residues. The CDR3 bases are TGCGCCAGCAGTGAGTCAGGGGCCACCTACGAGCAGTACTTC. The encoded protein is CASSESGATYEQYF.

The V call is TRBV21-1, the J call TRBJ2-7; TRBD1 reflects the table's D call only, with no check against the DNA. TRBV21-1 is assigned pseudogene status. The CDR3 contains 14 residues. Here the CDR3 DNA reads TGTGCCAGCAGCAAAAGACAGGGGGCGCACGAGCAGTACTTC. Amino acid sequence: CASSKRQGAHEQYF.

The rearrangement joins TRBV6-5 to TRBJ2-1; the match to TRBD2 covers 12 bases. CDR3 length equals 16 residues. The J segment lost 6 bases and the V segment lost 2 bases, leaving 5 bases of the junction unmatched. CDR1 and CDR2 (germline): MNHEY, SVGAGI. The CDR3 nucleotides read TGTGCCAGCAGTTACACTAGCGGGGGGCCCGGCAATGAGCAGTTCTTC. Translated: CASSYTSGGPGNEQFF.

V and J are TRBV4-2 and TRBJ1-1, with a weak D call TRBD1 (6 bases). Per germline, CDR1 LGHNA and CDR2 YNFKEQ. The V end lost 1 base, the J end lost 5 bases, and 14 bases lay between the germline ends. The CDR3 is 15 residues long. In DNA, the CDR3 is TGTGCCAGCAGCCAAGGCACAGGGCTAGGGACTGAAGCTTTCTTT. It translates to CASSQGTGLGTEAFF.

The chain joins TRBV19 to TRBJ1-1, with D perhaps TRBD1 (6 bases). The germline CDR1 and CDR2 sequences are LNHDA and SQIVND (reference sequence). This CDR3 has 14 amino acids. Between the trimmed V and J ends, which lost 3 bases and 4 bases, there was a span of 12 bases. The CDR3 loop is CASSIWGRVTEAFF. In DNA form, the CDR3 reads TGTGCCAGTAGTATTTGGGGGCGAGTCACTGAAGCTTTCTTT. The full variable domain, completed using reference TRBV19 and TRBJ1-1, is DGGITQSPKYLFRKEGQNVTLSCEQNLNHDAMYWYRQDPGQGLRLIYYSQIVNDFQKGDIAEGYSVSREKKESFPLTVTSAQKNPTAFYLCASSIWGRVTEAFFGQGTRLTVV.

The V gene is TRBV7-2, the J gene TRBJ2-5; TRBD2 matches at 7 bases. CDR3 size: 14 residues. The germline CDR1 and CDR2 sequences are SGHTA and FQGNSA. V shed 4 bases, J shed 4 bases, and the junction held 6 bases outside the gene matches. The CDR3 region has the DNA TGTGCCAGCAGCTCCCGACTAGCCCGAGAGACCCAGTACTTC. Protein sequence: CASSSRLARETQYF.

The V call is TRBV19, the J call TRBJ1-4; 7 positions match TRBD1. Germline trimming cut 7 bases from V and 13 bases from J; bases unmatched to any gene: 9. This CDR3 comprises 12 residues. The V gene's germline CDR1 is LNHDA and CDR2 SQIVND (reference sequence). CDR3 DNA: TGTGCCAGTAACGACAGGGCACCTCGACTGTTTTTT. This translates into CASNDRAPRLFF.

This sequence joins TRBV19 and TRBJ1-1; D not resolved. V was cut by 2 bases and J by 1 base, with 5 bases left in between. Germline values: CDR1 LNHDA, CDR2 SQIVND (reference sequence). The CDR3 runs to 13 residues. CDR3 region: CASSILANTEAFF. CDR3 DNA: TGTGCCAGTAGTATACTAGCGAACACTGAAGCTTTCTTT.

This chain connects TRBV19 to TRBJ2-7; 7 bases are shared with TRBD2. This CDR3 is 15 amino acids long. Per the germline V gene, CDR1 is LNHDA and CDR2 is SQIVND (reference sequence). Unmatched junction bases numbered 7, after V lost 1 base and J lost 4 bases. CDR3 sequence: CASSIAGGALYEQYF. CDR3 nucleotides: TGTGCCAGTAGTATAGCGGGAGGAGCGTTGTACGAGCAGTACTTC. Together with reference TRBV19 and TRBJ2-7, the CDR3 gives the full variable domain: DGGITQSPKYLFRKEGQNVTLSCEQNLNHDAMYWYRQDPGQGLRLIYYSQIVNDFQKGDIAEGYSVSREKKESFPLTVTSAQKNPTAFYLCASSIAGGALYEQYFGPGTRLTVT.

CDR3 in amino acids: CASSLFPGQQETQYF. The CDR3 region has the DNA TGCGCCAGCAGTCTCTTCCCGGGACAGCAAGAGACCCAGTACTTC. The chain joins TRBV5-1 to TRBJ2-5; 7 nucleotides agree with TRBD1. The CDR3 covers 15 residues. V trimming: 5 bases; J trimming: 2 bases; junction bases outside the gene matches: 9. Germline V gene lookup returns CDR1 SGHRS and CDR2 YFSETQ.

The sample holds a few counts of this clone. The genes are TRBV6-5 and TRBJ2-3; 14 bases are a match to TRBD2. Unmatched junction bases numbered 2, after V lost 8 bases and J lost 4 bases. The germline V gene has CDR1 MNHEY and CDR2 SVGAGI. CDR3 length equals 14 residues. CDR3 bases: TGTGCCAGCGGGACTAGCGGGAGTGCAGATACGCAGTATTTT. Its translation: CASGTSGSADTQYF.

The rearrangement joins TRBV5-1 to TRBJ1-2, with D unresolved. V was pared by 0 bases and J by 2 bases, with 8 bases between. CDR3 size: 14 residues. Per germline, CDR1 SGHRS and CDR2 YFSETQ. The CDR3: CASSLVGANYGYTF. CDR3 sequence (DNA): TGCGCCAGCAGCTTGGTCGGAGCAAACTATGGCTACACCTTC.

The V call is TRBV19, the J call TRBJ1-4; 9 bases map to TRBD1. From germline, CDR1 is LNHDA and CDR2 SQIVND (reference sequence). The V and J ends lost 5 bases and 4 bases, in that order; junction bases with no gene match: 8. CDR3 size: 16 residues. The CDR3 loop reads CASSPGTGSGNEKLFF. Written as DNA, the CDR3 is TGTGCCAGTAGTCCCGGGACAGGGTCCGGTAATGAAAAACTGTTTTTT.

The sample holds one count of this clone. The J gene is TRBJ1-6, the V gene TRBV5-4; TRBD1 matches 8 bases. CDR1 SGHNT and CDR2 YYREEE come from the germline V gene (reference sequence). This CDR3 region has 15 residues. V lost 4 bases, J lost 9 bases, and 9 bases stayed unmatched. CDR3 coding DNA: TGTGCCAGCAGCCTGCCTGGACAGGGCGGTTCACCCCTCCACTTT. This encodes CASSLPGQGGSPLHF.

This clone turned up a few times. The sample contains more than one DNA sequence encoding this CDR3. This chain uses TRBV19 with TRBJ1-1; D remains ambiguous. This CDR3 region has 13 residues. Trimming removed 2 bases from V and 1 base from J, with 5 bases in between. Per the germline V gene, CDR1 is LNHDA and CDR2 is SQIVND (reference sequence). The CDR3 nucleotides are TGTGCCAGTAGTATATCAGGGAACACTGAAGCTTTCTTT. This encodes CASSISGNTEAFF.